This T cell receptor beta chain derives from a study of blood T cell repertoires in COVID-19. Study context: Researchers got acute and convalescent COVID-19 samples from the United States, Italy and Spain. From T cells, B-cell-depleted T cells, or PBMCs came the material, which was cDNA or gDNA.

The CDR3 has 15 amino acids. With 5 bases clipped from V and 5 bases from J, the junction kept 2 bases outside the gene matches. Germline V gene data show CDR1 as SEHNR and CDR2 as FQNEAQ (reference sequence). Original processing methods: Quantification of nucleated cells was approximated via reference gene primer amplification. The table came from immunoSEQ multiplex PCR; TCRdb's copy has only in-frame clones and leaves some out. For V, J and clone size, that table is used; D and trimming come from the DNA. Of 100,000 to 150,000 clones listed, about four fifths are singletons. This clone was observed a few times.

This sequence joins TRBV7-9 and TRBJ2-1, with 14 bases matching TRBD2. The sample comprised peripheral blood. This TCR was recovered from an elderly man with active or convalescent COVID-19. Here the CDR3 reads CASSPTSGGDNEQFF. The CDR3 DNA reads as TGTGCCAGCAGCCCGACTAGCGGGGGGGACAATGAGCAGTTCTTC.